The clone carrying this T cell receptor beta chain appeared a single time. The Seattle patients joined while their infection was active and were tracked longitudinally afterward. These data belong to a study of blood T cell repertoires in COVID-19. Turning to the study itself: Acute and convalescent COVID-19 samples came from the United States, Italy and Spain. T cells, B-cell-depleted T cells, or PBMCs provided the cDNA or gDNA that served as material.

Authors' data handling: Reference gene primer amplification in the assay estimated nucleated cell counts. Profiling relied on immunoSEQ multiplex PCR, and the TCRdb table lists in-frame clones only, not all of them. V and J calls plus clone size are reproduced from that table; the DNA served to infer D and trimming. The data hold over 150,000 clones, with 85% to 95% observed a single time. This TCR was sampled from a man aged 25 to 45 with COVID-19, enrolled during active disease. Sequencing input: peripheral blood.

The CDR3 DNA reads as TGTGCCAGCAGCCGGACAGGGGGCCACTATGGCTACACCTTC. Its protein product is CASSRTGGHYGYTF. The V gene is TRBV7-9, the J gene TRBJ1-2, with 11 bases aligning to TRBD1. V dropped 5 bases and J dropped 3; count of bases not matched to a gene: 2. This CDR3 contains 14 residues. Germline V CDR1 and CDR2: SEHNR, FQNEAQ (reference sequence).